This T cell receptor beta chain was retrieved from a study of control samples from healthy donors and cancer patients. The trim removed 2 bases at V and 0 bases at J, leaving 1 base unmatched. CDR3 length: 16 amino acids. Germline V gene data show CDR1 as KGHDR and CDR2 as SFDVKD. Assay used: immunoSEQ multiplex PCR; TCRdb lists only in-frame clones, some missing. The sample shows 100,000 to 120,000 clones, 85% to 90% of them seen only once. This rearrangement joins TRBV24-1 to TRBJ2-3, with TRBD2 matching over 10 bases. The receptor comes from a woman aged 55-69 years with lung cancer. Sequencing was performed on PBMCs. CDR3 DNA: TGTGCCACCAGTGATTGGACTAGCGGAAGCACAGATACGCAGTATTTT. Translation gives CATSDWTSGSTDTQYF.